Detailed here is one TCR beta chain. Its antigen has not been determined. Base qualities are not recorded, but no much larger clone differs from it by a single base. The sample comes from a study of blood T cell repertoires in COVID-19 (dated by TCRdb to between 2020 and 2021). Notes on the research overall: Samples from collaborators originated in the United States, Italy and Spain and spanned both the acute and convalescent phases of COVID-19. The repertoires were made available in a free public database intended to serve as a resource for research on the immune response to SARS-CoV-2. Where HLA class I and class II types were available, the types were taken from metadata supplied by the sample provider, not from assay-based typing. Samples were obtained from the ongoing ImmuneRACE study (first 160 participants) and from 1,254 subjects provided by 6 global collaborators. The prospective study material was composed of cDNA or gDNA derived from T cells, B-cell-depleted T cells, or PBMCs. Subjects who had been exposed to COVID-19, were actively infected with it, or had recovered from it provided the deeply sampled blood TCRbeta repertoires that made up the dataset. The sample metadata nearly always contained a de-identified subject ID, COVID-19 status, age in years and sex.

In Seattle, one collaborating source enrolled patients while the infection was active and tracked those patients longitudinally over the course of disease. Whole blood was collected in K2EDTA tubes by collaborating institutions according to the institutions' own protocols. For TCRbeta analysis, collaborators shipped samples as frozen whole blood, isolated PBMCs, or DNA extracted from either of those sample types. The germline V gene (reference sequence) provides CDR1 DFQATT and CDR2 SNEGSKA. Germline trimming amounts to 3 bases on V and 4 bases on J, with 4 as the count of junction bases outside the gene matches. The CDR3 covers 13 residues, taking in both the cysteine and the phenylalanine. Only CDR3 DNA is held: 39 bases, read in frame from base 1. What the research found in general, with its limitations: The amount of clinical and demographic metadata varied by source and participant and was provided uncurated.

TCRbeta CDR3 regions were amplified from genomic DNA by means of the immunoSEQ Assay, a bias-controlled multiplex PCR. In the source study's methods: Nucleated cell counts per sample were estimated from amplification of reference gene primers within the assay. To quantify the absolute abundance of each unique TCRbeta CDR3 rearrangement, sequence reads were collapsed and filtered. For each sample, productive Simpson clonality was calculated as the square root of Simpson's diversity index over productive rearrangements. TCRdb carries this immuneACCESS record with in-frame sequences only. Its versions omit some clonotypes, under half of them owing to an unresolved V gene in the studies checked, with the rest unexplained. V, J and clone size reflect that table, while D and trimming were determined from the DNA. The sample data list approximately 170,000 clones, and over 90% of these were observed just once. Jointly, the top ten make up approximately 2% of the sample.

The chain is made from TRBV20-1 and TRBJ2-7; 9 middle bases align to TRBD2. The sample taken for sequencing was peripheral blood. The sequence came from a woman aged 55-69 years with COVID-19, enrolled during active disease. The bases are TGCAGTGCTAGTCGCGGGGGGGCTTACGAGCAGTACTTC. Translation gives CSASRGGAYEQYF.